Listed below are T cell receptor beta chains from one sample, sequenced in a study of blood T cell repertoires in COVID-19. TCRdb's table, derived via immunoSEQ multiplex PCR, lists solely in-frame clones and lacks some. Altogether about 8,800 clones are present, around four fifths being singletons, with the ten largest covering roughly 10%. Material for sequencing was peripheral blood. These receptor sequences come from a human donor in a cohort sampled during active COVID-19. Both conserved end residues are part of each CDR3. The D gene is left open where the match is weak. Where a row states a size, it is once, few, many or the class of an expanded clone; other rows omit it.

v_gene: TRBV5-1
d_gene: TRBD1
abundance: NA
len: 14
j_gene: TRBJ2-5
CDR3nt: TGCGCCAGCAGCTTGGGGACAGGGCTAGAGACCCAGTACTTC
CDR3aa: CASSLGTGLETQYF

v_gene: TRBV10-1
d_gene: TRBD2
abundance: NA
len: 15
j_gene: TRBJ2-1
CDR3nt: TGCGCCAGCAGTGAGACTAGCGGGGTCTACAATGAGCAGTTCTTC
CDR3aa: CASSETSGVYNEQFF

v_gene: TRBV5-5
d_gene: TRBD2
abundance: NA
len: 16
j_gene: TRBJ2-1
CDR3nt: TGTGCCAGCAGCTTGGCCGGGACTAGCTCCTACAATGAGCAGTTCTTC
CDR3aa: CASSLAGTSSYNEQFF

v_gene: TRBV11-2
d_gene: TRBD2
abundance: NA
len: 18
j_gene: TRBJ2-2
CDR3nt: TGTGCCAGCAGCTTTTTAGCGGGGGGGCCTTTGAGCACCGGGGAGCTGTTTTTT
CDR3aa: CASSFLAGGPLSTGELFF

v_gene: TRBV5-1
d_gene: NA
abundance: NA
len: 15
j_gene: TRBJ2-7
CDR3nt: TGCGCCAGCAGCGCGGTTAGAGGGTTAGCCTACGAGCAGTACTTC
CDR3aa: CASSAVRGLAYEQYF

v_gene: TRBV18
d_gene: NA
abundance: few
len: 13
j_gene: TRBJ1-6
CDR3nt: TGTGCCAGCTCACGGACAGAGAATTCACCCCTCCACTTT
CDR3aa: CASSRTENSPLHF

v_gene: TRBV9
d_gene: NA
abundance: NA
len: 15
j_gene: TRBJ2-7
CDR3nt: TGTGCCAGCAGCCCCCGCGCACAGGGATTAGTCGAGCAGTACTTC
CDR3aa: CASSPRAQGLVEQYF

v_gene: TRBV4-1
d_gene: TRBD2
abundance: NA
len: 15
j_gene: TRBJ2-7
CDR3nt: TGCGCCAGCAGCCGCGTTTTAGCGGGGGACTACGAGCAGTACTTC
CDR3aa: CASSRVLAGDYEQYF

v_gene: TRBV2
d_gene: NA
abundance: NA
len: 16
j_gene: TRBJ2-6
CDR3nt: TGTGCCAGCAGTGAACGGTCGGGTAATGGGGCCAACGTCCTGACTTTC
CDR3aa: CASSERSGNGANVLTF

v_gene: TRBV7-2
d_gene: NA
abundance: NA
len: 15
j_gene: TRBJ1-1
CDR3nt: TGTGCCAGCAGCTTATCCCCAGTCTTGAACACTGAAGCTTTCTTT
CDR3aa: CASSLSPVLNTEAFF

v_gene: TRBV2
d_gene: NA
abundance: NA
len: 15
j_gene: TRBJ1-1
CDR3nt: TGTGCCAGCACCAGGGAAGTTAAGGCAGGCACTGAAGCTTTCTTT
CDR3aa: CASTREVKAGTEAFF

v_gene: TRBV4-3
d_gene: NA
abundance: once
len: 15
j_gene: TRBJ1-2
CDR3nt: TGCGCCAGCAGCCAAGATCCAGGGATAGAGAGCGGCTACACCTTC
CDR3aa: CASSQDPGIESGYTF

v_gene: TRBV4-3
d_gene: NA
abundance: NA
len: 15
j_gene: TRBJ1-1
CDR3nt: TGCGCCAGCAGCCAAGATGGACAGTTGAACACTGAAGCTTTCTTT
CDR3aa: CASSQDGQLNTEAFF

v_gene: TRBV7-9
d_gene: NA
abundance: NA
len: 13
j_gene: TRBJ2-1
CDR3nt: TGTGCCAGCAGCTTCAGGGCGGGGAATGAGCAGTTCTTC
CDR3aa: CASSFRAGNEQFF

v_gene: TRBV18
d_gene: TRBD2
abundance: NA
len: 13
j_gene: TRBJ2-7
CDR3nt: TGTGCCAGCTCACCACGGAGGGAGGGCGAGCAGTACTTC
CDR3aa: CASSPRREGEQYF